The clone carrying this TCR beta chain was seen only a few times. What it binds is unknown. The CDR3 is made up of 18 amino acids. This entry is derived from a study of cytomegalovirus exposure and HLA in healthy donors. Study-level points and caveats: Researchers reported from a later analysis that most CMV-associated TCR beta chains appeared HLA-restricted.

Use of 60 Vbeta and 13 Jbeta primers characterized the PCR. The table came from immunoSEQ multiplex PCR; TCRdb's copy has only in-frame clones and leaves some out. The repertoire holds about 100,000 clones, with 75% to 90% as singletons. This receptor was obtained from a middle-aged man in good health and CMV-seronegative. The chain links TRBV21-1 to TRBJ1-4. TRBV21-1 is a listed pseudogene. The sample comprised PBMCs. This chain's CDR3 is CASSKWSNSAEAAEKLFF. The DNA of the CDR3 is TGTGCCAGCAGCAAATGGAGTAACTCAGCGGAGGCCGCGGAAAAACTGTTTTTT.